This T cell receptor (beta chain) appears in the sequencing data of a study of PD-L1 blockade in urothelial cancer. The ends lost 3 bases at V and 2 bases at J; junction bases unmatched: 6. The CDR3 length is 15 residues. Per the germline V gene, CDR1 is SGDLS and CDR2 is YYNGEE. Time point denoted: pretreatment peripheral blood. Sequencing used immunoSEQ multiplex PCR; TCRdb keeps in-frame clones, though not all of them. The sample lists 60,000 or so clones; roughly 79% were seen once. The TCR originated in a man in his 70s with urothelial cancer. This chain joins TRBV9 and TRBJ2-3; 7 bases are shared with TRBD2. The sample consisted of PBMCs, taken around atezolizumab (anti-PD-L1) treatment. The CDR3 spells CASSGEGLHTDTQYF. The CDR3 bases are TGTGCCAGCAGCGGAGAGGGACTACACACAGATACGCAGTATTTT.